Reported below is one T cell receptor (beta chain). This sample was included in a study of blood T cell repertoires in COVID-19. Study background: Acute and convalescent COVID-19 samples came from the United States, Italy and Spain. Sources were T cells, B-cell-depleted T cells, or PBMCs; the material itself was cDNA or gDNA.

The CDR3 contains 17 residues. Per germline, CDR1 ENHRY and CDR2 SYGVKD. The V gene lost 4 bases and the J gene lost 0 bases, with 16 bases spanning the gap. Participants came from about two dozen US areas, aged about 18 to 89 years. As originally analysed: How many nucleated cells were present was estimated from reference gene primer amplification. Clones were sequenced by immunoSEQ multiplex PCR, and TCRdb holds only the in-frame ones, with some missing. V and J calls and clone size are given by that table; D and trimming were obtained from the DNA. The sample lists approximately 350,000 clones, over 75% occurring once.

The chain joins TRBV10-3 to TRBJ1-3; tentative D call: TRBD1 (5 bases). The receptor's source is a young man who had recovered from COVID-19. Material for sequencing was PBMCs or T cells enriched from blood (not recorded which). The CDR3 region is CAISGQSLLLSGNTIYF. Written as DNA, the CDR3 is TGTGCCATCAGTGGACAGTCCCTACTTCTCTCTGGAAACACCATATATTTT.